This TCR beta chain was documented in a study of read filtering for tumor transcriptome and immune sequencing. The library was built from about 0.4 ug RNA with molecular barcoded adaptors for alpha/delta and beta/gamma chains. MiXCR, applied by TCRdb to the reads, yields one record per CDR3 protein. The table has 85,000 or so distinct CDR3 sequences, 9% to 15% seen once; the top ten hold 15%. Study observations and caveats: Single-read clonotypes: 80% to 90% of IR-seq clonotypes (around 3.6% of reads), roughly 70% of RNA-seq clonotypes (approximately 49% of reads).

The V gene's germline CDR1 is GTSNPN and CDR2 SVGIG (reference sequence). This CDR3 has 14 amino acids. The V end lost 2 bases, the J end lost 4 bases, and 14 bases lay between the germline ends. Every patient had bone marrow sampled while the disease was active. This clonotype was seen at least ten times. Its antigen is as yet unknown. The chain links TRBV30 to TRBJ1-1; tentative D call: TRBD1 (6 bases). What was sequenced was a population of CD138-negative cells sorted from bone marrow. This TCR derives from a donor older than 35 with multiple myeloma. The CDR3 DNA is TGTGCCTGGAGTCGGGGGGGGCTGGGCACTGAAGCTTTCTTT. It translates to CAWSRGGLGTEAFF.